This TCR beta chain is from a study of T cell responses to AZD1222 COVID-19 vaccine. Study-level results: Donors in the cohort were predominantly white British and more often female, and clonal diversity was possibly underestimated.

The assay was immunoSEQ multiplex PCR, and TCRdb's table has in-frame clones only and misses some. Counted here are more than 75,000 clones, 80% to 90% occurring once; the ten biggest clones make up under 8.5%. Concerning this clone: Its matching antigen is unknown.

The sequences come from peripheral blood, collected on day 0 of AZD1222 vaccination. The origin of this receptor is an adult in good health.

The CDR3 spells CASSQTTGFYEQYF. CDR3 DNA: TGTGCCAGCAGTCAAACGACAGGGTTTTACGAGCAGTACTTC. The V call is TRBV28, the J call TRBJ2-7, with TRBD1 identical over 7 bases. Germline V lookup: CDR1 MDHEN, CDR2 SYDVKM. The J segment lost 4 bases and the V segment lost 5 bases, leaving 8 bases of the junction unmatched. There are 14 residues in the CDR3.